This T cell receptor (beta chain) was identified during a study of shared clonotypes between healthy human individuals. The repertoire was sequenced with immunoSEQ multiplex PCR; TCRdb's copy has only in-frame clones and lacks some. The repertoire has about 2.4 million clones, around 94% of them found once; the top ten carry 0.11% to 0.15%. Trimming removed 4 bases from V and 5 bases from J; junction bases left unmatched: 8. The CDR3 has 15 residues. Germline-derived CDR1 and CDR2 are MNHEY and SVGAGI. Sequences were obtained from naive CD4+ T cells sorted from blood. Subset of the sample: CD45RA+ positively selected. The chain links TRBV6-5 to TRBJ1-5; 7 positions match TRBD1. The sequence was collected from a man in his late teens or twenties in good health. The CDR3 coding sequence is TGTGCCAGCAGTTGGAACCGGGACAGTTATCAGCCCCAGCATTTT. It specifies CASSWNRDSYQPQHF.